The present entry profiles one T cell receptor (beta chain) with its context. It has no known antigen specificity. Base-call qualities are not available, and no considerably larger clone is one nucleotide away. The immunoSEQ hsTCRB v3.0 assay was used at survey level resolution for TRB variable region sequencing. The targeted TRB sequencing depth was about 40,000-55,000 T-cell genomes per sample. TRB libraries were pooled and sequenced on an Illumina MiSeq using a v3 150-cycle kit. On the study's bioinformatics: Analysis of repertoires was carried out in R inside a reproducible Nextflow workflow spanning QC, data transformation and analysis. LymphoSeq2, an R package for exploring AIRR-Seq data, was used to implement the custom analyses. Several samples yielding fewer than 5000 total TRB sequences were excluded, leaving 188 analyzed HIV repertoires. Among the 170 to 200 HIV repertoires that were kept, under 60 were collected before ART initiation and roughly 130 were collected after ART initiation. Each repertoire was downsampled to 5000 TRB nucleotide sequences, and summary statistics were averaged across 100 downsampling iterations. The analysis kept only TRB sequences whose CDR3 regions were at least seven amino acids long. Diversity was assessed using a clonality score derived from Shannon entropy and using the Gini coefficient. In repertoire networks, the top 5000 CDR3 amino acid sequences were linked whenever an edit distance of one separated two sequences. GLIPH2 predicted antigen specificity groups and MHC restriction for TRB CDR3 amino acid sequences. To flag known associations with CMV, EBV, HIV or tissue antigens, CDR3 amino acid sequences were compared against VDJdb and McPAS-TCR. Pre-ART, post-ART and control groups were compared with Wilcoxon signed-rank tests and Holm-Bonferroni correction. As stored in TCRdb, this immuneACCESS dataset retains in-frame rearrangements with V and J assigned. A fraction of the clones does not appear; measured against another copy, unresolved V genes explain less than half of the discrepancy, and the remainder lacks a known reason. That table furnishes V, J and clone size, whereas the DNA furnished D and trimming. This sample lists about 33,000 clones; around 96% were detected once. The ten largest clonotypes hold roughly 2.3% of the sample.

The data originate from a study of long-term antiretroviral therapy in people with HIV (dated by TCRdb to 2022 to 2024). Regarding the study in general: The earliest samples were collected approximately a decade before the 2015 WHO recommendation for immediate ART, a period when ART was typically delayed until CD4 counts fell. The cohort contributed about 200 cryopreserved PBMC samples from 30 to 35 adults with confirmed HIV infection, collected serially over a mean of about 6 years (range 1-12). No cross-contamination during QIAcube processing was seen in test extractions of a monoclonal T-cell line run alongside 30 to 35 polyclonal samples. This retrospective serial study examined whether starting ART and sustained HIV suppression were associated with changes in the composition and diversity of the TRB repertoire in peripheral blood. About 35% of the 30 participants with HIV were female.

To be included, a participant needed at least one PBMC sample from before ART initiation plus at least two post-ART samples. Every participant with HIV received treatment in the United States of America. Before DNA extraction, cryopreserved samples of roughly 0.9-11 million PBMC were thawed and washed. At the time of the earliest PBMC sample for each participant with HIV, ages ranged from 23 to 54 years. Per participant, PBMC samples came from 1-4 timepoints prior to ART initiation and 2-8 timepoints following ART initiation, for a median of 7 samples. Serial HIV viral load, CD4+ T-cell count, ART history and demographic data were obtained for every participant. A Qiagen kit on a QIAcube was used to extract genomic DNA from unsorted PBMC, with samples processed in batches of 12. Overall study outcomes, separate from this receptor: Inferences about post-ART repertoire changes are limited because no data were available on ART adherence, viral resistance or therapy changes. Narrower CDR3 length ranges were observed in HIV repertoires than in controls, and an antigen-experienced repertoire with only a slight naive shift after ART was suggested by the network structure. A significant increase in TRB diversity was found to be associated with ART initiation, although TRB diversity was observed to remain significantly below that of transplant donor controls even after long-term ART. Because cell numbers in pre-ART samples were limited, unsorted PBMC were profiled instead of sorted CD4+ and CD8+ T cells. The samples were dated from about 2003 to 2018, and the ART regimens that were used may be less effective than current ART regimens. Expanded TRB clones identified before ART initiation dominated the repertoire at all time points, although this dominance fluctuated and declined in many PLHIV after ART. Owing to limited PBMC availability, only the TCR beta chain was sequenced, without alpha chain pairing.

Inclusive of the bounding cysteine and phenylalanine, the CDR3 is 15 residues long. The kept DNA is CDR3 alone, 45 bases in frame from the first base. According to the germline V gene, CDR1 reads KGHSH and CDR2 reads LQKENI. Trimming at the junction amounts to 5 bases on V and 2 bases on J, and the germline ends lie 15 bases apart. Sequencing was performed on unsorted PBMCs, taken 6.5 to 6.9 years after starting antiretroviral therapy. The V and J segments used are TRBV18 and TRBJ1-1, and possibly TRBD1, on 6 matching bases. The receptor was isolated from a man aged 25 to 40 with HIV. This receptor has the CDR3 CASSDQRTVNTEAFF. The nucleotide sequence reads as follows: TGTGCCAGCTCAGATCAAAGGACAGTCAACACTGAAGCTTTCTTT.